The T cell receptor beta chain described here comes from a study of T cells in Graves' hyperthyroidism and ophthalmopathy. No ophthalmopathy progression within 18 months constituted stable Graves' hyperthyroidism. In patients aged 18 to 65, hyperthyroidism was newly diagnosed, with duration under 2 months. RNA transcripts served as the template for amplifying TCR beta CDR3 regions. First-round RT-PCR with HTBI primers amplified the TCR CDR3 region. In TCRdb, the multiplex PCR reads were re-called with MiXCR into one record per CDR3 protein. Of 300,000 or so distinct CDR3 sequences in the sample, roughly 21% were seen once. This clonotype was counted many times. The CDR3 extends over 12 amino acids. The V and J ends lost 4 bases and 4 bases, in that order; junction bases with no gene match: 1.

The rearrangement joins TRBV12-3 or TRBV12-4 to TRBJ2-7; TRBD2 agrees at 7 bases. The clonotype was recovered from a woman in her forties or fifties with Graves' hyperthyroidism. Sequencing was done on a sample of blood. The CDR3 DNA sequence: TGTGCCAGCAGTTCGGGACTATACGAGCAGTACTTC. It specifies CASSSGLYEQYF.